This TCR beta chain stems from a study of T cells in Graves' hyperthyroidism and ophthalmopathy. Study-wide results and limits: Most clonotypes expanded in thyroid above 0.001 were likewise present in blood.

CDR3 length equals 15 residues. In germline, CDR1 is LGHDT, CDR2 YNNKEL (reference sequence). J was trimmed by 5 bases and V by 2 bases; bases with no gene match: 3. RNA transcripts provided the source from which TCR beta CDR3 regions were amplified. A first-round RT-PCR of the TCR CDR3 used the HTBI primer set. MiXCR, run by TCRdb on the multiplex PCR reads, gives a single entry per CDR3 protein. The repertoire includes approximately 640,000 distinct CDR3 sequences, around 16% of them detected once, and about 16% sits in the top ten. On this clonotype: The antigen is not known.

Patients aged 18 to 65 had newly diagnosed hyperthyroidism lasting under 2 months. The diagnoses drew upon clinical symptoms, serum thyroxine and TRAb, thyroid ultrasound and orbital computed tomography. The sequence derives from a man between 50 and 59 years old with Graves' hyperthyroidism. V gene TRBV3-1 combines with J gene TRBJ2-1, with 10 bases lining up with TRBD2. The sequencing sample was made of blood. The DNA of the CDR3 is TGTGCCAGCAGCCAATCAAGCGGGAGGGACAATGAGCAGTTCTTC. This sequence encodes CASSQSSGRDNEQFF.